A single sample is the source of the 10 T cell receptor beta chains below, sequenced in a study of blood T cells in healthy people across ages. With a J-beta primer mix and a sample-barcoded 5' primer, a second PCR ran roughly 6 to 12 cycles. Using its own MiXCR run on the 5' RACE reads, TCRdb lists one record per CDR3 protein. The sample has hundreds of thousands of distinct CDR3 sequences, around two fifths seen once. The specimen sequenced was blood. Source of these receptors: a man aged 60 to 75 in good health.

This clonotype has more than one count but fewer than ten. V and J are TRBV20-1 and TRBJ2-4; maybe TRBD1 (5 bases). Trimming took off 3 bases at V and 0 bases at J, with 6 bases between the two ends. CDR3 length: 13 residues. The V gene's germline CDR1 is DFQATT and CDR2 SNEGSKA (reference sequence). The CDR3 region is CSASQGAKNIQYF. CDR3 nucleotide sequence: TGCAGTGCTAGCCAGGGAGCCAAAAACATTCAGTACTTC.

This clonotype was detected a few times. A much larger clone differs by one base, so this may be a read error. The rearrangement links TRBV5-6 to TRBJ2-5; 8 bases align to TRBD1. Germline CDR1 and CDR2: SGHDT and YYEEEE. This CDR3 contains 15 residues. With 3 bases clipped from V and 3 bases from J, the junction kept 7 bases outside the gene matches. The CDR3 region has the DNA TGTGCCAGCAGCTGGGCGAGACAGGGGAAAGAGACCCAGTACTTC. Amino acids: CASSWARQGKETQYF.

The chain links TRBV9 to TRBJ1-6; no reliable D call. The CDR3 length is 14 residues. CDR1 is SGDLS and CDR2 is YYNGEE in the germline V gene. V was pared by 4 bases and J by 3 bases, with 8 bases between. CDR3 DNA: TGTGCCAGCAGCAACCGGGACTATAATTCACCCCTCCACTTT. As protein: CASSNRDYNSPLHF.

The CDR3 DNA is TGTGCCAGCAGTTACTCGCGCAGCTCTGGGGCCAACGTCCTGACTTTC. This encodes CASSYSRSSGANVLTF. The chain couples TRBV6-5 to TRBJ2-6; no definite D call. The CDR3 length is 16 residues. The germline gives CDR1 MNHEY, CDR2 SVGAGI. With 0 bases removed from V and 0 bases from J, the gap between germline ends came to 6 bases.

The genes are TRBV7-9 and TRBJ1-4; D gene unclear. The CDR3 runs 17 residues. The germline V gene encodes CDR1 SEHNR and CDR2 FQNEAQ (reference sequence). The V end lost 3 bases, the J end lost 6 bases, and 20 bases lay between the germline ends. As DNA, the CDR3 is TGTGCCAGCAGCTTGGGCAGAGTAGCCATTAGTTATGAAAAACTGTTTTTT. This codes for CASSLGRVAISYEKLFF.

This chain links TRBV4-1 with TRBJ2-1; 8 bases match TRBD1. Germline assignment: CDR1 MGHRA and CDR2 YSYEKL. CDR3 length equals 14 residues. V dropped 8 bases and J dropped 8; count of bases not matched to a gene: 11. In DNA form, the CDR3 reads TGCGCCAGCGGACCCGACAGGGGAAGGGATGAGCAGTTCTTC. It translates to CASGPDRGRDEQFF.

The CDR3 DNA reads as TGTGCCACCAGTGATCCGAGACAGGGTTTCTATGGCTACACCTTC. Its protein product is CATSDPRQGFYGYTF. This chain links TRBV24-1 with TRBJ1-2; 7 positions match TRBD1. CDR3 length equals 15 residues. Germline CDR1 reads KGHDR; CDR2 reads SFDVKD. Trimming removed 3 bases from V and 4 bases from J; junction bases left unmatched: 7.

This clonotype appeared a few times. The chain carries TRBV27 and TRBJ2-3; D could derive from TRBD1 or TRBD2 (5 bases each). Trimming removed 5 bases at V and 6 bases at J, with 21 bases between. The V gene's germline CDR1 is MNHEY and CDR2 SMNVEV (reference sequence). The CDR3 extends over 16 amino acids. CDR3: CASSLVGVGVRDTQYF. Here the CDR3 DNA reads TGTGCCAGCAGTCTCGTTGGGGTGGGGGTGCGGGATACGCAGTATTTT.

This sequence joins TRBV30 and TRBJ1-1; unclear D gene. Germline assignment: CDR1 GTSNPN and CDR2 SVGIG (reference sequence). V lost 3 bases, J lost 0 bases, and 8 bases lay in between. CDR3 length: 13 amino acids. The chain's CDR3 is CAWRAQLNTEAFF. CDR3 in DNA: TGTGCCTGGAGAGCGCAGCTGAACACTGAAGCTTTCTTT.

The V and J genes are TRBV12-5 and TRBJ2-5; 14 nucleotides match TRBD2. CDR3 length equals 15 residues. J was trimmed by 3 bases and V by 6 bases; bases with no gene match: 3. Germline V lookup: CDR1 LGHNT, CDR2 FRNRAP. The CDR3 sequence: CASGRGLAGEETQYF. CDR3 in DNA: TGTGCTAGTGGCCGGGGACTAGCGGGGGAAGAGACCCAGTACTTC.